This T cell receptor (beta chain) came from a study of beta chain features in type 1 diabetes. This clone appeared many times. Its matching antigen is unknown. Expressed TCRB transcripts were sequenced because the entire RNA isolate underwent reverse transcription. Sequenced by immunoSEQ multiplex PCR; TCRdb stores in-frame clones only, minus some. There are hundreds of thousands of clones in the sample; around 9% occur only once, and approximately 1% lies in the top ten. Cell sorting via CD45RO/CCR7/CD25/CD127/CD95/CD27 was performed to obtain CD4+ naive, central memory, regulatory and stem cell-like memory cells. CDR1 is SNHLY and CDR2 is FYNNEI in the germline V gene. V trimming: 7 bases; J trimming: 4 bases; junction bases outside the gene matches: 3. The CDR3 runs 13 residues. Study observations and caveats: Across patients, naive, central memory and Treg TCRB repertoires exhibited apparently greater similarity than was observed across healthy donors. High-TCR-expressing cells could be over-represented by cDNA sequencing. Reduced insertions and increased deletions marked VDJ junctions in type 1 diabetes patients. Shortening that was moderate but significant affected the TCRB CDR3s of Type 1 diabetes patients in all four CD4+ subsets.

V is TRBV2 and J is TRBJ2-2; 7 nucleotides align to TRBD1. The sequence was obtained from a man aged 30 to 39 with type 1 diabetes. The sequenced material came from central memory CD4+ T cells from blood. CDR3 coding DNA: TGTGCCAGCAAAACAGGGGCCACCGGGGAGCTGTTTTTT. It specifies CASKTGATGELFF. The variable domain in full, completed from reference TRBV2 and TRBJ2-2, reads EPEVTQTPSHQVTQMGQEVILRCVPISNHLYFYWYRQILGQKVEFLVSFYNNEISEKSEIFDDQFSVERPDGSNFTLKIRSTKLEDSAMYFCASKTGATGELFFGEGSRLTVL.